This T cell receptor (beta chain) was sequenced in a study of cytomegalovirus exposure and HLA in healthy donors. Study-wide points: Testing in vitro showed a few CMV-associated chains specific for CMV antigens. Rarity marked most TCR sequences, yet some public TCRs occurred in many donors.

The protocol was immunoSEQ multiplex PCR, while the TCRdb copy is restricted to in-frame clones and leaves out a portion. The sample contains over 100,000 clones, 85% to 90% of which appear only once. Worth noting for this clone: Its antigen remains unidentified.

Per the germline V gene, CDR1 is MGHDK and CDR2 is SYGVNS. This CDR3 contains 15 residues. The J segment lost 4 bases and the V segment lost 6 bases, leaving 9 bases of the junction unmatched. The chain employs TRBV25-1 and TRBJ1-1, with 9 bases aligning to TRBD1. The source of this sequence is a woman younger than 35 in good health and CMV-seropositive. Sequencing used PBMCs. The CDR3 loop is CASSYSGQGGTEAFF. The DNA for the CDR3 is TGTGCCAGCAGCTATTCGGGACAGGGCGGCACTGAAGCTTTCTTT. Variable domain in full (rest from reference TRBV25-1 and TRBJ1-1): EADIYQTPRYLVIGTGKKITLECSQTMGHDKMYWYQQDPGMELHLIHYSYGVNSTEKGDLSSESTVSRIRTEHFPLTLESARPSHTSQYLCASSYSGQGGTEAFFGQGTRLTVV.